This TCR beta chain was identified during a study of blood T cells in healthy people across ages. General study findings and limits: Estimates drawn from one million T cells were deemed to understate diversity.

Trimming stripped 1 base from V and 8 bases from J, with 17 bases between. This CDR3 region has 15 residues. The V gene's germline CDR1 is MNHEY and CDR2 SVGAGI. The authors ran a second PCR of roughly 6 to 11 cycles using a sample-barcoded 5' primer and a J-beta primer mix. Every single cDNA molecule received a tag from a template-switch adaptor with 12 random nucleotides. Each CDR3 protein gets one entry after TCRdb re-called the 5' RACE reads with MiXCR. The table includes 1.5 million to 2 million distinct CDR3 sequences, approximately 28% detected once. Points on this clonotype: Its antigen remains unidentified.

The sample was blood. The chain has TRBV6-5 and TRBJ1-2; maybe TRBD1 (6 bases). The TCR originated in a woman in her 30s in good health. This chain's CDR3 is CASSYYRGAPAGYTF. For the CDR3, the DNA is TGTGCCAGCAGTTACTATCGGGGGGCTCCCGCAGGCTACACCTTC.